Reported below is one TCR beta chain. Its antigen is unidentified. Clones were sequenced by immunoSEQ multiplex PCR, and TCRdb holds only the in-frame ones, with some missing. This table holds roughly 2,000,000 clones, about 94% found once. The CDR3 covers 13 residues. Germline CDR1 and CDR2: ENHRY and SYGVKD. Deletions cut 6 bases from V and 2 bases from J, with 10 bases between. These data are taken from a study of shared clonotypes between healthy human individuals. Positively selected for CCR7, the CD45RO-negative cells used as naive CD8 cells excluded terminally differentiated effector memory CD45RA+ cells. Study-wide results and caveats: Tissue TCR repertoires likely differ from these blood-only repertoires. Clonotypes shared by all four donors outscored non-shared clonotypes in generation probability.

This clonotype originated in a man between 18 and 35 years old in good health. V and J are TRBV10-3 and TRBJ2-5; D might be TRBD1 (6 bases). Material for sequencing was naive CD8+ T cells sorted from blood. This CDR3 reads CAIRTDSQETQYF. CDR3 sequence (DNA): TGTGCCATCAGGACGGACAGTCAAGAGACCCAGTACTTC.